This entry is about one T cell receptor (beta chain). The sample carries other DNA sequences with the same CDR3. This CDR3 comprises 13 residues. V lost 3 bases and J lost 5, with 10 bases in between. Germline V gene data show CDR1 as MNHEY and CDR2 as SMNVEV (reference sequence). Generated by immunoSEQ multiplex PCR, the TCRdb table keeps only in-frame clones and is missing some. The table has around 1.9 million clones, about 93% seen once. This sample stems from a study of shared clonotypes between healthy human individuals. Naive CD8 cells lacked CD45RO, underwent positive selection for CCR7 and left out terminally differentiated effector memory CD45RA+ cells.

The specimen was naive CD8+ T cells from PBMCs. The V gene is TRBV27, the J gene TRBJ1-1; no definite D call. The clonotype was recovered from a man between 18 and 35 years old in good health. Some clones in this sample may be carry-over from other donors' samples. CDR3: CASSFPGGTEAFF. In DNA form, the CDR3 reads TGTGCCAGCAGTTTCCCCGGAGGGACTGAAGCTTTCTTT.